This entry features one T cell receptor (beta chain) sequence. Its antigen remains unidentified. No base-level quality is on record; no much larger clone is a single base apart. The donors were healthy, HIV-negative adults with no recently reported acute infections or vaccinations. All donors were Caucasian adults living in Nashville, Tennessee, USA. CD4+ T cells were enriched through magnetic negative selection, after which naive cells were positively selected on CD45RA and the remaining negative fraction served as the memory subset. Blood was collected by leukapheresis, and PBMCs were isolated by Ficoll-Histopaque density gradient centrifugation and then cryopreserved in liquid nitrogen vapor phase. Analytical flow cytometry was used to check the purity and quantity of each magnetically sorted T cell population. Each sorted fraction had its genomic DNA isolated and then quantified by UV absorbance on a Nanodrop 2000c.

Using the deep immunoSEQ assay, multiplex PCR amplified TCR CDR3 regions from genomic DNA. For each cell subset, the extracted genomic DNA was distributed evenly across all wells of several immunoSEQ 96-well plates, and each plate served as one replicate. For sorted subsets, each replicate PCR was loaded with 150 to 250 ng genomic DNA, equivalent to 25,000 to 30,000 T cell genomes. Purified libraries were measured with a Qubit 3.0 fluorometer, size-checked on a Bioanalyzer 2100, and measured again with the KAPA Library Quantification kit. A separate single-read 150-cycle Illumina NextSeq 550 flow cell was used to sequence each immunoSEQ 96-well plate. Concerning the study's data processing: Because only junctional sequences without quality scores were contained in the immunoSEQ output, filtering matching that applied to full-length reads could not be performed. Sequences were annotated with PyIR, a Python wrapper for IgBLAST v1.9, and V/J genes and CDR3 were assigned using IMGT germline references. Any read was removed if the V/J assignment was weak (E-value above 1e-6), the CDR3 was missing, or the read contained stop codons, out-of-frame junctions, or ambiguous translated residues. V3J clonotypes were defined by identical inferred V gene, J gene, and CDR3 amino acid sequence. Percentage overlap between repertoires was calculated by dividing the number of shared unique clonotypes by the size of the smaller repertoire. Repertoire richness was assessed with RTK rarefaction, the Chao1 estimator, and Recon v2.1 estimates of unobserved clonotypes. Generation probabilities were computed with OLGA for all TCRbeta clonotypes obtained by the gDNA method from a handful of donors. The table comes from immuneACCESS by way of TCRdb, which keeps in-frame sequences with V and J called. Part of the clones is missing from these tables; in studies checked, under half for an unresolved V gene and the rest for unknown reasons. V and J calls and clone size are those listed in that table; D and trimming were worked out from the DNA. The sample table shows about 2.4 million clones, and more than 85% are seen once. The biggest ten clones account for about 0.34% of the sample.

This entry is derived from a study of shared clonotypes between healthy human individuals (dated by TCRdb to the early 2020s). The study in broad terms: The cohort included a few men and two women between 18 and 49 years of age. For each donor, three plates each were used for CD4 naive and CD4 memory, two plates were used for CD8 naive, and one plate was used for CD8 memory. To estimate repertoire size and how much clonotype sharing occurs between individuals, the study deeply sequenced the blood TCR repertoires of five healthy adults. Different laboratories and diverse techniques were used to prepare libraries and sequence TCR repertoires, to increase sequencing depth and limit assay-specific biases. Per donor, leukapheresis produced somewhere between about 0.94 and 10 billion PBMCs. Overall study results and their limits: Clonotypes shared by all four sorted-subset donors showed higher generation probabilities than non-shared clonotypes. Estimated clonotype richness was generally larger for naive than for memory subsets. Because the study included only a small number of donors, the genetic and exposure-history diversity represented was limited. Pairwise subsampling led to the expectation that sequencing depth would affect the degree of clonotype sharing among donors. Rarefaction of sorted-subset datasets indicated incomplete sequencing despite the large sequencing depth. Sharing across several donors was observed for around 5% of naive CD4, less than 4% of naive CD8, over 2% of memory CD4, and over 0.3% of memory CD8 clonotypes. Sampling was restricted to blood, and TCR repertoires in tissue are likely to differ from TCR repertoires in blood.

The V end loses 4 bases and the J end loses 1 base, and a stretch of 15 bases separates them. Reading the germline V gene (reference sequence) gives CDR1 SEHNR and CDR2 FQNEAQ. From cysteine to phenylalanine, the CDR3 is 16 amino acids long. Solely the CDR3 DNA is kept, with 48 bases framed from the first base. This clonotype was sampled from a man aged 18 to 29 in good health. Some clones in this sample may be carry-over from other donors' samples. The sequence links TRBV7-9 to TRBJ2-3; TRBD2 is possibly the D segment (5 matching bases). Sample: naive CD4+ T cells from PBMCs. Taken with the paper, the label for cell subset or site translates to: CD45RA+ positively selected. The CDR3 here reads CASSSGSSGRTDTQYF. At the DNA level, the sequence is TGTGCCAGCAGCTCGGGGAGTTCAGGACGCACAGATACGCAGTATTTT.